The clone carrying this T cell receptor (beta chain) was seen only a few times. What it binds is not known. The sample is drawn from a study of early T cells in non-severe SARS-CoV-2 infection. Study details: Alpha and beta chains were unpaired, from unsorted whole-blood bulk RNA.

Researchers attached unique molecular identifiers to individual cDNA molecules. TCRdb re-analysed the 5' RACE reads in MiXCR, keeping a single row per CDR3 protein. This sample has around 30,000 distinct CDR3 sequences, with around 5.4% found just once. This CDR3 is 13 amino acids long. V was pared by 2 bases and J by 7 bases, with 6 bases between. CDR1 SGHTA and CDR2 FQGTGA come from the germline V gene. Study-level results: Matches to VDJdb favored anti-spike CD8 responses and missed private and CD4 specificities.

V and J are TRBV7-3 and TRBJ1-6; no definite D call. The TCR sequence derives from an adult who was a healthcare worker with PCR-confirmed SARS-CoV-2 infection or an uninfected control (not recorded which). Sample: whole blood. The CDR3 coding sequence is TGTGCCAGCAGCTTATCTGGGAATTCACCCCTCCACTTT. It codes for CASSLSGNSPLHF.